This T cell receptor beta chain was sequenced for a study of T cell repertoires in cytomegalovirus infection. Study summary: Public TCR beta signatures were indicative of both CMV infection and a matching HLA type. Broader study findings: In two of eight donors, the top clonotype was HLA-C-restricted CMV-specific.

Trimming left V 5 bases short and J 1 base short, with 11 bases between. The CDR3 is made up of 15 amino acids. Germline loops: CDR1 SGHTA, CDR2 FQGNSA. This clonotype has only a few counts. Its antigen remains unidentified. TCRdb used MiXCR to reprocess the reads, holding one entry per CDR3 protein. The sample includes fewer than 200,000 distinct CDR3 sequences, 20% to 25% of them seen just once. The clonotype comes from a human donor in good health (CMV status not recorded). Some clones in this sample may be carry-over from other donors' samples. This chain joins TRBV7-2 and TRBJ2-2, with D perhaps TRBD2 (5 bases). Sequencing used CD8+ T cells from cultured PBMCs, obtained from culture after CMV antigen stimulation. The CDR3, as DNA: TGTGCCAGCAGCCCTAGCAGGATGAACACCGGGGAGCTGTTTTTT. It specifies CASSPSRMNTGELFF.